This paragraph reports one T cell receptor beta chain. Its antigen remains unknown. The sample originates from a study of cytomegalovirus exposure and HLA in healthy donors. Study as a whole: As an earlier analysis found, about 179 million T cells yielded 90 million to 140 million unique TCR beta sequences. Membership in the Caucasian-associated ancestry cluster was found for approximately 85% of 300 to 500 genotyped donors. Findings and limits, study-wide: Later analysis identified a missense DCLRE1C variant that was linked to TCR beta V- and J-gene trimming. Most TCR sequences were rare, but some public TCRs occurred in many donors.

Trimming pared 6 bases from V and 0 bases from J, leaving 11 bases between. This CDR3 is 14 amino acids long. Germline CDR1 is KGHSH and CDR2 is LQKENI. PCR employed 60 Vbeta and 13 Jbeta primers. The protocol was immunoSEQ multiplex PCR, while the TCRdb copy is restricted to in-frame clones and leaves out a portion. Among approximately 120,000 clones listed, roughly 63% were seen once. V gene TRBV18 combines with J gene TRBJ1-1, with D maybe TRBD1 (6 bases). Source material: PBMCs. This TCR was sampled from an older woman in good health and CMV-seropositive. CDR3 nucleotides: TGTGCCAGCTCCTACGCAGGGGTGAACACTGAAGCTTTCTTT. It encodes CASSYAGVNTEAFF.